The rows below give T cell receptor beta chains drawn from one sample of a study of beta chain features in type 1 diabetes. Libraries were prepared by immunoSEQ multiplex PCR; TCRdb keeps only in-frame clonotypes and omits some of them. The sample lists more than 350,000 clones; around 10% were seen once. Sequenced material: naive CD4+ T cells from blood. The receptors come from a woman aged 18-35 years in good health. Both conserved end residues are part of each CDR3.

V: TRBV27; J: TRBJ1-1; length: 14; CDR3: CASTPWGANTEAFF
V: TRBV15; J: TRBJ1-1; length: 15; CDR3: CATSGAGTGFTEAFF
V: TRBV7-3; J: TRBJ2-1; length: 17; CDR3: CASSTKMASGNYNEQFF
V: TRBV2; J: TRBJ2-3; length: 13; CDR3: CASNEAGTDTQYF
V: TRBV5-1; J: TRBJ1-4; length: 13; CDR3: CASRKSTNEKLFF
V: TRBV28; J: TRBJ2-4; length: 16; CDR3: CASIQGGDPFPNIQYF
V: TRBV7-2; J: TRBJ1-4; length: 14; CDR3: CASSPRGPNEKLFF
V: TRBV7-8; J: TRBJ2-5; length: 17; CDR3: CASSNIGGTSGRKTQYF
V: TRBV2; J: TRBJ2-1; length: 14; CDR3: CASGMGLAINEQFF
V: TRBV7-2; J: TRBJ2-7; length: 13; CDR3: CASSFGQAYEQYF
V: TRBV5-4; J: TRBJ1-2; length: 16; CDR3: CASSLLGQGATHGYTF
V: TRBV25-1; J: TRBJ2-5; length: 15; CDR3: CASSAGGAGQETQYF
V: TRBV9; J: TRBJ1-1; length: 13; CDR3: CASSPGGSTEAFF
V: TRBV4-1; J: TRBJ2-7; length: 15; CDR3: CASSQGLVRTYEQYF
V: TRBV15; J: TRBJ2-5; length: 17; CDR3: CATSRGSGGALQETQYF
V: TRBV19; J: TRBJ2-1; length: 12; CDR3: CASSYSYNEQFF
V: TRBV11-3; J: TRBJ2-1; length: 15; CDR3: CASSLGRRTYNEQFF
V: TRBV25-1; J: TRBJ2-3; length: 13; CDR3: CATGQGAADTQYF
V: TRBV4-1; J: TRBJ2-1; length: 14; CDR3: CASSPVAGVNEQFF
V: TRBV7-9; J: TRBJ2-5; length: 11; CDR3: CASRWEETQYF
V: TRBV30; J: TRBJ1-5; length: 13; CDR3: CAWDDPKNQPQHF
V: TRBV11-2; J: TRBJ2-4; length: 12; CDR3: CASSSQGIIQYF
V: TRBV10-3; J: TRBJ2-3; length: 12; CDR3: CATAGNTDTQYF
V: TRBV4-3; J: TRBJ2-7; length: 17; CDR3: CASSQDPGTAYEGEQYF
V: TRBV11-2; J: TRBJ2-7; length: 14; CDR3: CASSLSPLSYEQYF
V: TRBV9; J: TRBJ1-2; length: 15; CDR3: CASSVEAGKPYGYTF
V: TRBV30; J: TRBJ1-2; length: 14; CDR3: CAWTPTATNYGYTF
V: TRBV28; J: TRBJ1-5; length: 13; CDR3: CASTRIENQPQHF
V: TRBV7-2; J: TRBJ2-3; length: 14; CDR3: CASSFLGPDDTQYF
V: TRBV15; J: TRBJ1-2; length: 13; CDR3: CATSRVLSYGYTF
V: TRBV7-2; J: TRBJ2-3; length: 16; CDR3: CASSSRTSGYTDTQYF
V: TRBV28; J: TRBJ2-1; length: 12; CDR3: CASRSQATEQFF
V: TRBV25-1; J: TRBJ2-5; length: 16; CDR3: CASSEFRAGGIETQYF
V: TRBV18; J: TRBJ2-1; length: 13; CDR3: CASSPQGSNEQFF
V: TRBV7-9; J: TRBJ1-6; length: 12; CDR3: CASTEAPSPLHF
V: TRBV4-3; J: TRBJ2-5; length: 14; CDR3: CASSQGDSQETQYF
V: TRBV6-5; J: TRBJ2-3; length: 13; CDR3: CASSYSPADTQYF
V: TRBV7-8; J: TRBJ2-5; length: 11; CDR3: CASSFLETQYF
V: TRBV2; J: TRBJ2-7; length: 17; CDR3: CASSDLRAGTGSYEQYF
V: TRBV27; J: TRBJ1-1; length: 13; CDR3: CASSLATNTEAFF
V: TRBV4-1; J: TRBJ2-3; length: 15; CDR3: CASSLVGLAGDTQYF
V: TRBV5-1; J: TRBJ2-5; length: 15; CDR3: CASRGLADSQETQYF
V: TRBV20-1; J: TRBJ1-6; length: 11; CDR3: CSASPFSTLHF
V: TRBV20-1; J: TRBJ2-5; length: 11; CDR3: CSSTEVKTQYF
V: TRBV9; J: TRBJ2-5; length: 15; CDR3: CASSPSGTPQETQYF
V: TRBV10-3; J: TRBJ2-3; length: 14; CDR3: CAISGAGGTDTQYF
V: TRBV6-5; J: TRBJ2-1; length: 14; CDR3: CASRGTAANNEQFF
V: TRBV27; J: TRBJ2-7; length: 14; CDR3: CASSLDGPSYEQYF
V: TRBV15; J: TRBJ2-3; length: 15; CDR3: CATRSRGGRVDTQYF
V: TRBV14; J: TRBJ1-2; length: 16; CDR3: CASSQAGQGANYGYTF
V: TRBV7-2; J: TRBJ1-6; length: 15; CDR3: CASSPDSGYNSPLHF
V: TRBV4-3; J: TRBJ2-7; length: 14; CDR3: CASSRGQGSYEQYF
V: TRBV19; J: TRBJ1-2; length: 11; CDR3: CASSIRGGYTF
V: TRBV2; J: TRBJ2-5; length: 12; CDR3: CASIWYQETQYF
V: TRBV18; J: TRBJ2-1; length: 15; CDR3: CASSPGTRVAREQFF
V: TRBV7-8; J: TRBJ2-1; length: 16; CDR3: CASSLARTGFYNEQFF
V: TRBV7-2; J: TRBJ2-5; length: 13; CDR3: CASSLGQSETQYF
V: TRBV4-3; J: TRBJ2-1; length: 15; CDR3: CASSHGQGARDEQFF
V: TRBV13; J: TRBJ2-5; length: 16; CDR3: CASSEAKAGSQETQYF
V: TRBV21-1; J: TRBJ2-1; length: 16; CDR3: CASSKRGPPPGNEQFF